This T cell receptor (beta chain) was recovered during a study of cytomegalovirus exposure and HLA in healthy donors. PCR primers comprised 60 Vbeta and 13 Jbeta primers. Sequencing was performed with immunoSEQ multiplex PCR; in TCRdb, only in-frame clones are kept and a portion is missing. Of over 200,000 clones in the sample, about 83% were seen once. The clonotype was recovered from a human donor in good health. Sequencing was done on a sample of PBMCs.

CDR3 DNA: TGCGCCAGCAGCTCCTTGCCGGGACTTAGCTCTGGAAACACCATATATTTT. Its protein product is CASSSLPGLSSGNTIYF. The chain joins TRBV5-1 to TRBJ1-3, with D perhaps matching TRBD1 (5 bases). Germline CDR1 is SGHRS and CDR2 is YFSETQ. The CDR3 contains 17 residues. Trimming took off 3 bases at V and 0 bases at J, with 16 bases between the two ends.